The 14 T cell receptor beta chains given below trace back to one sample, sequenced in a study of cytomegalovirus exposure and HLA in healthy donors. Primers included in the PCR were 60 Vbeta and 13 Jbeta primers. Clones were sequenced by immunoSEQ multiplex PCR, and TCRdb holds only the in-frame ones, with some missing. The sample yields over 150,000 clones, 60% to 85% seen once. The sample taken for sequencing was PBMCs. These receptors were obtained from a middle-aged woman in good health and CMV-seronegative.

The rearrangement links TRBV5-6 to TRBJ2-2; TRBD2 aligns across 13 bases. The germline CDR1 and CDR2 sequences are SGHDT and YYEEEE. V shed 3 bases, J shed 5 bases, and the junction held 10 bases outside the gene matches. CDR3 length equals 18 residues. The CDR3 reads CASSWWTSGSPGTGELFF. For the CDR3, the DNA is TGTGCCAGCAGCTGGTGGACTAGCGGGAGTCCTGGTACCGGGGAGCTGTTTTTT. Full variable domain (rest looked up from reference TRBV5-6 and TRBJ2-2): DAGVTQSPTHLIKTRGQQVTLRCSPKSGHDTVSWYQQALGQGPQFIFQYYEEEERQRGNFPDRFSGHQFPNYSSELNVNALLLGDSALYLCASSWWTSGSPGTGELFFGEGSRLTVL.

The gene calls are TRBV6-1 and TRBJ1-2; no firm D call. The V end lost 6 bases, the J end lost 5 bases, and 16 bases lay between the germline ends. The germline gives CDR1 MNHNS, CDR2 SASEGT. The CDR3 extends over 14 amino acids. DNA for the CDR3: TGTGCCAGCAGGTCTTCTGTCGGGATATATGGCTACACCTTC. Amino acids: CASRSSVGIYGYTF.

This chain uses TRBV4-1 with TRBJ1-2; D remains ambiguous. The CDR3 totals 14 residues. Germline values: CDR1 MGHRA, CDR2 YSYEKL. The V end lost 7 bases, the J end lost 1 base, and 13 bases lay between the germline ends. The DNA of the CDR3 is TGCGCCAGCAACTTAGAGGAGGATAACTATGGCTACACCTTC. Amino acids: CASNLEEDNYGYTF.

The chain employs TRBV27 and TRBJ2-4, with TRBD1 matching 11 bases. Germline CDR1 and CDR2: MNHEY and SMNVEV (reference sequence). Germline trimming cut 5 bases from V and 2 bases from J; bases unmatched to any gene: 5. This CDR3 is built from 16 residues. CDR3 amino acids: CASSPGQGGTKNIQYF. CDR3 in DNA: TGTGCCAGCAGTCCGGGACAGGGGGGAACCAAAAACATTCAGTACTTC.

The rearrangement uses TRBV10-3 and TRBJ2-1; tentatively, D is TRBD2 (7 bases). This CDR3 is built from 13 residues. Trimming left V 7 bases short and J 3 bases short, with 10 bases between. Looked up from germline, CDR1 is ENHRY and CDR2 is SYGVKD. The CDR3 DNA sequence: TGTGCCATCACAGGGGACTACTACAATGAGCAGTTCTTC. Its translation: CAITGDYYNEQFF.

The chain recombines TRBV7-2 with TRBJ2-4; D call uncertain. V was clipped by 0 bases and J by 0 bases, with 6 bases between them. The CDR3 loop spans 15 amino acids. CDR1 is SGHTA and CDR2 is FQGNSA in the germline V gene. The CDR3 DNA sequence: TGTGCCAGCAGCTTAGCGTCCTCAGCCAAAAACATTCAGTACTTC. It encodes CASSLASSAKNIQYF.

The chain is built from TRBV5-5 and TRBJ2-6, with 9 bases matching TRBD1. V shed 1 base and J 2 bases; nucleotides not matched to a gene: 1. The CDR3 length is 16 residues. Germline V gene data show CDR1 as SGHKS and CDR2 as YYEKEE (reference sequence). The CDR3 loop is CASSLWTGAGANVLTF. The CDR3 region has the DNA TGTGCCAGCAGCTTGTGGACAGGGGCTGGGGCCAACGTCCTGACTTTC.

This sequence joins TRBV2 and TRBJ1-2, with 7 nucleotides matching TRBD1. V lost 5 bases and J lost 2; bases outside the gene matches: 8. Germline CDR1 SNHLY, CDR2 FYNNEI. The CDR3 contains 15 residues. The CDR3 DNA is TGTGCCAGCAGTAACCAGGGGGGTGGCAACTATGGCTACACCTTC. Amino acid sequence: CASSNQGGGNYGYTF. The entire variable domain, with the rest obtained from reference TRBV2 and TRBJ1-2, is as follows: EPEVTQTPSHQVTQMGQEVILRCVPISNHLYFYWYRQILGQKVEFLVSFYNNEISEKSEIFDDQFSVERPDGSNFTLKIRSTKLEDSAMYFCASSNQGGGNYGYTFGSGTRLTVV.

CDR3 DNA: TGTGCCAGCAGCGTAGCTGGGGCAGGTCACAATGAAAAACTGTTTTTT. Residues: CASSVAGAGHNEKLFF. V is TRBV9 and J is TRBJ1-4; perhaps TRBD1 as D (5 bases). The CDR3 contains 16 residues. V lost 0 bases and J 5 bases, leaving 14 bases between the germline ends. Germline assignment: CDR1 SGDLS and CDR2 YYNGEE.

The chain combines TRBV6-1 with TRBJ2-3; D is perhaps TRBD2 (5 bases). The V and J ends lost 7 bases and 14 bases respectively, with 22 bases between them. CDR1 is MNHNS, CDR2 SASEGT, per germline. The CDR3 is 13 amino acids. The CDR3 DNA reads as TGTGCCAGCACCTCTGGACCCACACGGGATCGGTATTTT. It specifies CASTSGPTRDRYF.

The V gene is TRBV5-1, the J gene TRBJ2-4; D is unresolved. V was trimmed by 5 bases and J by 6 bases, leaving 18 bases between them. The CDR3 extends over 15 amino acids. CDR1 SGHRS and CDR2 YFSETQ come from the germline V gene. As DNA, the CDR3 is TGCGCCAGCAGGGGCCAGCCTATTAACGGAAACATTCAGTACTTC. Translating it yields CASRGQPINGNIQYF.

The gene calls are TRBV27 and TRBJ1-6; D is unresolved. With 3 bases removed from V and 7 bases from J, the gap between germline ends came to 4 bases. The CDR3 runs 12 residues. Germline CDR1 reads MNHEY; CDR2 reads SMNVEV (reference sequence). CDR3 loop: CASSFGNSPLHF. The CDR3 nucleotides read TGTGCCAGCAGTTTCGGGAATTCACCCCTCCACTTT.

The J gene is TRBJ2-5, the V gene TRBV6-5, with TRBD2 matching 7 bases. Germline assignment: CDR1 MNHEY and CDR2 SVGAGI. There are 16 residues in the CDR3. The J segment lost 1 base and the V segment lost 3 bases, leaving 8 bases of the junction unmatched. The CDR3 sequence: CASSYQTGGGQETQYF. Here the CDR3 DNA reads TGTGCCAGCAGTTATCAGACGGGGGGAGGCCAAGAGACCCAGTACTTC.

The chain carries TRBV5-1 and TRBJ1-1; D might be TRBD1 (5 bases). V was clipped by 0 bases and J by 3 bases, with 9 bases between them. Germline lookup yields CDR1 SGHRS and CDR2 YFSETQ. This CDR3 contains 14 residues. The chain's CDR3 is CASSLGGGDTEAFF. In DNA form, the CDR3 reads TGCGCCAGCAGCTTGGGGGGAGGGGACACTGAAGCTTTCTTT.